The text below deals with one TCR beta chain. This specimen belongs to a study of T cell changes during pregnancy in multiple sclerosis. Clones were sequenced by immunoSEQ multiplex PCR, and TCRdb holds only the in-frame ones, with some missing. The data show under 55,000 clones, with around 92% seen just once and approximately 0.68% held by the top ten. This specimen was CD4+ T cells from peripheral blood mononuclear cells, taken in the third trimester of pregnancy. The origin of this receptor is a female donor with multiple sclerosis, enrolled in a pregnancy study.

CDR3 sequence (DNA): TGTGCCAGCAGCGTAGGGGTCTCCGGGAGAATTTACAATGAGCAGTTCTTC. Translation: CASSVGVSGRIYNEQFF. The chain employs TRBV9 and TRBJ2-1; perhaps TRBD2 as D (6 bases). The CDR3 has 17 residues. The germline gives CDR1 SGDLS, CDR2 YYNGEE. With 0 bases removed from V and 4 bases from J, the gap between germline ends came to 17 bases.